This T cell receptor beta chain originates from a study of cytomegalovirus exposure and HLA in healthy donors. The PCR was carried out with 60 Vbeta primers and 13 Jbeta primers. TCRdb's copy holds only in-frame clones and misses some; the assay was immunoSEQ multiplex PCR. Here the sample spans 150,000 to 200,000 clones, 81% being singletons. The sample consisted of PBMCs. This TCR was sampled from a young woman in good health and CMV-seropositive.

CDR3 sequence (DNA): TGTGCCAGCAGCTTACAGATCTCTGGGGCCAACGTCCTGACTTTC. It specifies CASSLQISGANVLTF. The genes are TRBV7-2 and TRBJ2-6; the D is unclear. CDR3 size: 15 residues. Germline CDR1 is SGHTA and CDR2 is FQGNSA. The ends were cut back, 2 bases at V and 0 bases at J, with 5 bases in the middle.